A selection of T cell receptor beta chains follows, all from one sample in a study of T cells after yellow fever vaccination. A single record per CDR3 protein comes from TCRdb applying MiXCR to the 5' RACE reads. Here the sample spans under 500,000 distinct CDR3 sequences, around a sixth being singletons. The source material was PBMCs, sampled before the yellow fever booster vaccination. The receptors come from a man aged 18-30 years who received the YFV17D yellow fever vaccine. CDR3s include the opening cysteine and the closing phenylalanine or tryptophan. A D gene is named only where the DNA matches it firmly. Some rows mark clone size as missing; the rest say once, few, many or name a class of expanded clone.

>many|TRBJ2-2|TRBD2|TRBV7-9
CASSPGLAGGLDGELFF
TGTGCCAGCAGCCCCGGACTAGCGGGGGGATTGGACGGGGAGCTGTTTTTT
>few|TRBJ2-3|-|TRBV12-3/TRBV12-4
CASSDIRGSTDTQYF
TGTGCCAGCAGCGATATCAGGGGAAGCACAGATACGCAGTATTTT
>many|TRBJ2-6|-|TRBV5-1
CASSLSDTAGANVLTF
TGCGCCAGCAGCTTGTCCGACACAGCTGGGGCCAACGTCCTGACTTTC
>few|TRBJ1-4|-|TRBV7-9
CASSFRGGTDEKLFF
TGTGCCAGCAGCTTCAGAGGAGGGACTGATGAAAAACTGTTTTTT
>-|TRBJ2-3|-|TRBV5-1
CASRITREDTQYF
TGCGCCAGCAGGATCACCCGGGAAGATACGCAGTATTTT
>-|TRBJ1-6|-|TRBV12-3/TRBV12-4
CASSPLRNNSPLHF
TGTGCCAGCAGCCCCCTCCGGAACAATTCACCCCTCCACTTT
>many|TRBJ2-1|TRBD1|TRBV5-1
CASSITGGSYNEQFF
TGCGCCAGCAGCATTACAGGGGGCTCCTACAATGAGCAGTTCTTC
>-|TRBJ2-3|TRBD2|TRBV12-3/TRBV12-4
CASRPGLAGGGTDTQYF
TGTGCCAGCAGGCCGGGACTAGCGGGGGGTGGCACAGATACGCAGTATTTT
>few|TRBJ2-3|TRBD2|TRBV6-6
CAVDPPLAGGSTDTQYF
TGTGCCGTCGACCCCCCTCTAGCGGGGGGGAGCACAGATACGCAGTATTTT
>-|TRBJ1-2|-|TRBV4-3
CASSQVGRGSGGYTF
TGCGCCAGCAGCCAAGTGGGACGGGGTTCGGGCGGCTACACCTTC
>-|TRBJ1-2|-|TRBV27
CASSPTVSDLGGYTF
TGTGCCAGCAGTCCGACCGTCTCCGATTTAGGCGGCTACACCTTC
>-|TRBJ2-7|-|TRBV9
CASSPEGTSYEQYF
TGTGCCAGCAGTCCCGAGGGGACCTCCTACGAGCAGTACTTC
>-|TRBJ2-1|-|TRBV6-1
CASSEAHRIYEQFF
TGTGCCAGCAGTGAAGCTCACCGGATTTATGAGCAGTTCTTC
>few|TRBJ1-5|-|TRBV4-2
CASSQETVNQPQHF
TGTGCCAGCAGCCAAGAAACGGTGAATCAGCCCCAGCATTTT
>-|TRBJ2-7|-|TRBV18
CASSPTLRNTYEQYF
TGTGCCAGCTCACCAACCCTTAGGAATACCTACGAGCAGTACTTC
>-|TRBJ1-1|TRBD1|TRBV6-2/TRBV6-3
CAGRTGSTEAFF
TGTGCCGGCAGGACAGGGAGCACTGAAGCTTTCTTT
>many|TRBJ1-2|-|TRBV4-2
CASSQAPGDEGYTF
TGTGCCAGCAGCCAAGCCCCAGGGGATGAAGGCTACACCTTC
>once|TRBJ1-1|-|TRBV9
CASSPLGPGNTEAFF
TGTGCCAGCAGCCCCTTGGGGCCAGGGAACACTGAAGCTTTCTTT
>-|TRBJ2-2|-|TRBV20-1
CSAPRAGAKLTGELIF
TGCAGTGCTCCCCGTGCGGGGGCGAAATTGACCGGGGAGCTGATTTTT
>-|TRBJ2-1|TRBD2|TRBV3-1
CASSRSGGNEQFF
TGTGCCAGCAGCCGGAGCGGGGGGAATGAGCAGTTCTTC
>many|TRBJ1-1|TRBD1|TRBV27
CASSRDRLNTEAFF
TGTGCCAGCAGTCGGGACAGGCTGAACACTGAAGCTTTCTTT
>-|TRBJ2-5|-|TRBV27
CASSLFGRPQETQYF
TGTGCCAGCAGTTTATTCGGACGACCACAAGAGACCCAGTACTTC
>many|TRBJ2-3|-|TRBV5-5
CASSLGVTSTDTQYF
TGTGCCAGCAGCTTGGGGGTAACTAGCACAGATACGCAGTATTTT
>-|TRBJ2-5|TRBD2|TRBV7-8
CASSLARAAGGQQETQYF
TGTGCCAGCAGCTTAGCGCGCGCGGCGGGGGGGCAACAAGAGACCCAGTACTTC
>few|TRBJ1-4|-|TRBV7-2
CASSLNGGGASEKLFF
TGTGCCAGCAGCCTAAACGGGGGGGGCGCGAGTGAAAAACTGTTTTTT
>few|TRBJ2-2|-|TRBV7-3
CASRLRQNTGELFF
TGTGCCAGCAGGCTACGGCAGAACACCGGGGAGCTGTTTTTT
>-|TRBJ1-1|-|TRBV6-2/TRBV6-3
CASSWTNTEAFF
TGTGCCAGCAGCTGGACGAACACTGAAGCTTTCTTT
>few|TRBJ1-1|-|TRBV6-2/TRBV6-3
CASRPGPNTEAFF
TGTGCCAGCAGGCCCGGACCGAACACTGAAGCTTTCTTT
>few|TRBJ2-3|-|TRBV6-2/TRBV6-3
CASSYESGVDTQYF
TGTGCCAGCAGTTACGAGTCAGGGGTAGATACGCAGTATTTT
>-|TRBJ1-2|TRBD1|TRBV18
CASSPYRGGYTF
TGTGCCAGCTCACCATACAGGGGCGGCTACACCTTC